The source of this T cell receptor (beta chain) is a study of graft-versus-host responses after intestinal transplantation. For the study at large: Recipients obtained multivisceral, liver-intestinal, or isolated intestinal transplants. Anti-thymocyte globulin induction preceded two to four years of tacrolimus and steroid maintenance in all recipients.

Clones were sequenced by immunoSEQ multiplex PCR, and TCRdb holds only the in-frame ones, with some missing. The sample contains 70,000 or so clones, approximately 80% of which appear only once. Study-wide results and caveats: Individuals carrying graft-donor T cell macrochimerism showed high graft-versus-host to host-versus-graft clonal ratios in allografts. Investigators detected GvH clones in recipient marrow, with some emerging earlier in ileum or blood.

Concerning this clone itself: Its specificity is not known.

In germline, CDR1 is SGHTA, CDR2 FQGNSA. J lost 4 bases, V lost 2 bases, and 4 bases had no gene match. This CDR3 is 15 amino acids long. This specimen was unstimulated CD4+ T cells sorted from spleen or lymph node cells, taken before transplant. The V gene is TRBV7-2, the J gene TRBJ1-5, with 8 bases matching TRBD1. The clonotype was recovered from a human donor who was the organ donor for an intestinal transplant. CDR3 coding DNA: TGTGCCAGCAGCTTACAGGACAGGGCAAATCAGCCCCAGCATTTT. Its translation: CASSLQDRANQPQHF. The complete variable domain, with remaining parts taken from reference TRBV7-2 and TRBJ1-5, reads GAGVSQSPSNKVTEKGKDVELRCDPISGHTALYWYRQSLGQGLEFLIYFQGNSAPDKSGLPSDRFSAERTGGSVSTLTIQRTQQEDSAVYLCASSLQDRANQPQHFGDGTRLSIL.